This T cell receptor (beta chain) is from a study of blood T cell repertoires in COVID-19 (dated by TCRdb to 2018 to 2020). Background on the whole study: Recovered participants in ImmuneRACE Cohort 3 were defined as having two consecutive negative NP/OP PCR tests, clearance from a healthcare professional, or resolution of symptoms. The sample metadata nearly always contained a de-identified subject ID, COVID-19 status, age in years and sex. Deeply sampled blood TCRbeta repertoires from subjects exposed to, actively infected with, or recovered from COVID-19 were included in the dataset. Collaborator samples came from the United States, Italy and Spain and covered acute and convalescent phases of COVID-19. Where HLA class I and class II types were available, the types were taken from metadata supplied by the sample provider, not from assay-based typing. The material from the prospective study consisted of cDNA or gDNA derived from T cells, B-cell-depleted T cells, or PBMCs. The repertoires were made available in a free public database intended to serve as a resource for research on the immune response to SARS-CoV-2. Samples came from the ongoing ImmuneRACE study (first 160 participants) plus 1,254 subjects from 6 global collaborators. Study-wide conclusions, independent of this receptor: Clinical and demographic metadata were provided uncurated, with the amount varying by source and participant.

The CDR1 and CDR2 encoded by the germline V gene are MNHEY and SVGAGI. V has 8 bases trimmed and J has 1 base trimmed; junction bases matching no gene number 10. The CDR3 numbers 15 residues from cysteine through phenylalanine. Solely the CDR3 DNA is kept, with 45 bases framed from the first base. Worth noting for this clone: Its antigen is still unknown. No clone much larger than this one lies a single base away; base qualities are absent.

The immunoSEQ Assay, a bias-controlled multiplex PCR, was used to amplify TCRbeta CDR3 regions from genomic DNA. As for the authors' bioinformatics: Within the assay, amplification of reference gene primers was used to estimate how many nucleated cells each sample contained. To quantify the absolute abundance of each unique TCRbeta CDR3 rearrangement, sequence reads were collapsed and filtered. For each sample, productive Simpson clonality was calculated by taking the square root of Simpson's diversity index across productive rearrangements. TCRdb's version of the immuneACCESS table is confined to in-frame rearrangements and falls short of the full clone set. An unresolved V gene accounts for under half of the shortfall where checked; the remainder is of unknown origin. V and J calls and clone size are copied from that table; D and trimming were computed from the DNA. For this sample there are about 200,000 clones; about 88% appear just once. The ten largest clones represent roughly 25% of the sample.

Enrolling through a virtual design, the prospective study's participants ranged in age from roughly 18 to 89 years and lived across 20 to 30 United States geographic areas. In the prospective study, participants were assigned to cohorts based on the clinical history participants reported in a screening survey and a study questionnaire. Mobile phlebotomists in the prospective study collected whole blood, serum and a nasopharyngeal or oropharyngeal swab from every participant. Over a roughly 2-month period, participants in the prospective study had the option of providing additional blood draws and questionnaires. Before DNA extraction, prospective study blood samples were shipped either frozen or at room temperature.

The clonotype originates from a middle-aged woman in a cohort exposed to, infected with or recovered from COVID-19 (not recorded which). Input material: PBMCs or T cells enriched from blood (not recorded which). The chain was built from TRBV6-5 and TRBJ1-2, and 7 junctional nucleotides match TRBD1. The CDR3 here reads CASRREGALNYGYTF. The DNA sequence is TGTGCCAGCCGTCGCGAGGGGGCTCTTAACTATGGCTACACCTTC.